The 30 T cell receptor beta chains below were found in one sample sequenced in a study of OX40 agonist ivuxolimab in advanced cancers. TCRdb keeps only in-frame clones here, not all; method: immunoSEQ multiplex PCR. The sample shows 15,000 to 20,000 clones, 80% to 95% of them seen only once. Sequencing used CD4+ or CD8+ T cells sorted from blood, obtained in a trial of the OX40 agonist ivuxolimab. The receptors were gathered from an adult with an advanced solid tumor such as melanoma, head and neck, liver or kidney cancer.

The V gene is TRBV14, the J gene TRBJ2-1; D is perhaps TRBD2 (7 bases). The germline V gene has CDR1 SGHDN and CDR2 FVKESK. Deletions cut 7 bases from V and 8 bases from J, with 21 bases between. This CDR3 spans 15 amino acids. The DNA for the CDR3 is TGTGCCAGCAAAGGGGGAGGCGGGAGTTACGATGAGCAGTTCTTC. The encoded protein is CASKGGGGSYDEQFF.

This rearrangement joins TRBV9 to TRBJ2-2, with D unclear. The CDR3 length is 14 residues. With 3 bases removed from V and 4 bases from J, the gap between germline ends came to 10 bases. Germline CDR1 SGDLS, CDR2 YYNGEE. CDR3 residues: CASSARQTTGELFF. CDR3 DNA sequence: TGTGCCAGCAGCGCCCGACAAACCACCGGGGAGCTGTTTTTT.

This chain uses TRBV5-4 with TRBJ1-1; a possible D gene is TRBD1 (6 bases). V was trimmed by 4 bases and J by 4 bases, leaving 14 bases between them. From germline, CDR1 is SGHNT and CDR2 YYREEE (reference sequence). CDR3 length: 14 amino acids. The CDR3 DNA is TGTGCCAGCAGCCCCAGGGGAGGGACCACTGAAGCTTTCTTT. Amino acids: CASSPRGGTTEAFF.

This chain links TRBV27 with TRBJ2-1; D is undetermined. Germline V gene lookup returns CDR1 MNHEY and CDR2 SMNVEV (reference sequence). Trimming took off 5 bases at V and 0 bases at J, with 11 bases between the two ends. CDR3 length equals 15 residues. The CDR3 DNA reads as TGTGCCAGCAGTAGCCCCTTAAGCTCCTACAATGAGCAGTTCTTC. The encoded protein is CASSSPLSSYNEQFF.

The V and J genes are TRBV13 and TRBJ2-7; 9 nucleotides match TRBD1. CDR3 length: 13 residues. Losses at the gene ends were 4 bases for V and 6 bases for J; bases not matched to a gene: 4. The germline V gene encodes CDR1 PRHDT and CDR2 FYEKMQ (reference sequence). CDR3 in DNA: TGTGCCAGCAGCTCCGGACAGGGGAGCGAGCAGTACTTC. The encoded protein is CASSSGQGSEQYF. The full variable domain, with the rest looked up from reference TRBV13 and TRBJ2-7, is AAGVIQSPRHLIKEKRETATLKCYPIPRHDTVYWYQQGPGQDPQFLISFYEKMQSDKGSIPDRFSAQQFSDYHSELNMSSLELGDSALYFCASSSGQGSEQYFGPGTRLTVT.

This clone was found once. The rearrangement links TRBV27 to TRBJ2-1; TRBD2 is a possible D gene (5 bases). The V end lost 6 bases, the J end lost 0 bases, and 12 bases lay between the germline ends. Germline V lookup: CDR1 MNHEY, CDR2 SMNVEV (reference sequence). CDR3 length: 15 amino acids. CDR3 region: CASRVGVFSYNEQFF. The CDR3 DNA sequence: TGTGCCAGCAGAGTCGGGGTTTTCTCCTACAATGAGCAGTTCTTC.

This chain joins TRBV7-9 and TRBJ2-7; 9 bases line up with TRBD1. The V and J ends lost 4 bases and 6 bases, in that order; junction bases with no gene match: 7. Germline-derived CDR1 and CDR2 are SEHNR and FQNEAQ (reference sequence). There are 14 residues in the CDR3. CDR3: CASSYGTGYLEQYF. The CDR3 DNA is TGTGCCAGCAGCTACGGGACAGGGTATCTCGAGCAGTACTTC.

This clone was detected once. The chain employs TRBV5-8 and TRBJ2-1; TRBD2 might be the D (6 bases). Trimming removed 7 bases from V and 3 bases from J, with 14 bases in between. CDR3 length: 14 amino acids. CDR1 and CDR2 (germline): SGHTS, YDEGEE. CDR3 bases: TGTGCCAGCGACCTTCCGGGAGACTACAATGAGCAGTTCTTC. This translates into CASDLPGDYNEQFF.

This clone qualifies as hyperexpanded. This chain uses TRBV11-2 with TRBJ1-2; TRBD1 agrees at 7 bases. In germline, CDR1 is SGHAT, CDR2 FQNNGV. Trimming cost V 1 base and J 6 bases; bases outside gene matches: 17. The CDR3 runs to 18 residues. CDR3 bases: TGTGCCAGCAGCTTAGTTTTCGGGCAGGGGGTCTTTGGTGATGGCTACACCTTC. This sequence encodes CASSLVFGQGVFGDGYTF.

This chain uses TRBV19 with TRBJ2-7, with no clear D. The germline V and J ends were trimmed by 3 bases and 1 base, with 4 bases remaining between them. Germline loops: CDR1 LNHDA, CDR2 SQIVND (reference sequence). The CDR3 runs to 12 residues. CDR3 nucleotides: TGTGCCAGTAGTATTGGGTCCTACGAGCAGTACTTC. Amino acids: CASSIGSYEQYF. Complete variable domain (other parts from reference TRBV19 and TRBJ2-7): DGGITQSPKYLFRKEGQNVTLSCEQNLNHDAMYWYRQDPGQGLRLIYYSQIVNDFQKGDIAEGYSVSREKKESFPLTVTSAQKNPTAFYLCASSIGSYEQYFGPGTRLTVT.

CDR3 sequence (DNA): TGTGCCAGCAGTCGGACAGGGGAAGGCTACACCTTC. Protein sequence: CASSRTGEGYTF. The chain uses TRBV28 and TRBJ1-2; 9 bases are a match to TRBD1. The trim removed 5 bases at V and 8 bases at J, leaving 3 bases unmatched. CDR1 is MDHEN and CDR2 is SYDVKM in the germline V gene. The CDR3 totals 12 residues.

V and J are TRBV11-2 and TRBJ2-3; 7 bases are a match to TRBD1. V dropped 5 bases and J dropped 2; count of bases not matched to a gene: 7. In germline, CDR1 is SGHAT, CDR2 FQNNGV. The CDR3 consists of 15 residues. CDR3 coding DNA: TGTGCCAGCAGCACCCGGGACAGCTTCACAGATACGCAGTATTTT. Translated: CASSTRDSFTDTQYF.

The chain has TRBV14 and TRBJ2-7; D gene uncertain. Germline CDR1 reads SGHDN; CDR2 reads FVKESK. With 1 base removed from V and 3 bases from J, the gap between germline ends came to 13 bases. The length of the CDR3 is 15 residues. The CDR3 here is CASSQGSAVLYEQYF. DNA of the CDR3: TGTGCCAGCAGCCAAGGATCTGCAGTTCTCTACGAGCAGTACTTC.

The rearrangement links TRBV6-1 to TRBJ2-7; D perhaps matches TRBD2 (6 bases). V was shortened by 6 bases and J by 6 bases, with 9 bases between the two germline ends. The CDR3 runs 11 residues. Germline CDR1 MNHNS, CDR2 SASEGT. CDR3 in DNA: TGTGCCAGCAGCCCCGGGAGCGAGCAGTACTTC. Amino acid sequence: CASSPGSEQYF.

Written as DNA, the CDR3 is TGTGCCACCAGCCCGTCGAGGGGTCCAAACGAGCAGTACTTC. Translated: CATSPSRGPNEQYF. V usage is TRBV15 and J usage is TRBJ2-7, with D possibly called TRBD1 or TRBD2 (5 bases each). The CDR3 length is 14 residues. Germline CDR1 is LNHNV and CDR2 is YYDKDF (reference sequence). V was shortened by 5 bases and J by 5 bases, with 16 bases between the two germline ends. Full variable domain (rest looked up from reference TRBV15 and TRBJ2-7): DAMVIQNPRYQVTQFGKPVTLSCSQTLNHNVMYWYQQKSSQAPKLLFHYYDKDFNNEADTPDNFQSRRPNTSFCFLDIRSPGLGDTAMYLCATSPSRGPNEQYFGPGTRLTVT.

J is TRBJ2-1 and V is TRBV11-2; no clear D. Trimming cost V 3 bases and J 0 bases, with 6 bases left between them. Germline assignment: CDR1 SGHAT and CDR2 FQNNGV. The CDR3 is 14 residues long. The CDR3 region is CASSFVSSYNEQFF. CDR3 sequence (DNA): TGTGCCAGCAGCTTCGTTAGCTCCTACAATGAGCAGTTCTTC.

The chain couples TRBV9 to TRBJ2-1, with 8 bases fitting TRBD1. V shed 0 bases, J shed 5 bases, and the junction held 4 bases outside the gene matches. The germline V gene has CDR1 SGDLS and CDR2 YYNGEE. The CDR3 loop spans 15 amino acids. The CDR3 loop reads CASSVDGTGHNEQFF. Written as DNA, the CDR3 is TGTGCCAGCAGCGTAGACGGGACAGGCCACAATGAGCAGTTCTTC.

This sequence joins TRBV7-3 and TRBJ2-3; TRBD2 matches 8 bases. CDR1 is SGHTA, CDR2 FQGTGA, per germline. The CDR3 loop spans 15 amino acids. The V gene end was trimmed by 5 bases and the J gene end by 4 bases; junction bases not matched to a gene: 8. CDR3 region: CASSPLAGGSDTQYF. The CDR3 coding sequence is TGTGCCAGCAGCCCCCTTGCGGGGGGATCAGATACGCAGTATTTT. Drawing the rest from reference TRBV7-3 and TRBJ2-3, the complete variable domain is GAGVSQTPSNKVTEKGKYVELRCDPISGHTALYWYRQSLGQGPEFLIYFQGTGAADDSGLPNDRFFAVRPEGSVSTLKIQRTERGDSAVYLCASSPLAGGSDTQYFGPGTRLTVL.

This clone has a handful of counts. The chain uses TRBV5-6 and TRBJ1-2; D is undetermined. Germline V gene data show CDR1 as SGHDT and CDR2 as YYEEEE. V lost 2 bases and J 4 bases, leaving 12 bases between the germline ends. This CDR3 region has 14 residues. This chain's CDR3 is CASSLGSPLYGYTF. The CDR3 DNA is TGTGCCAGCAGCTTAGGGTCGCCGCTCTATGGCTACACCTTC.

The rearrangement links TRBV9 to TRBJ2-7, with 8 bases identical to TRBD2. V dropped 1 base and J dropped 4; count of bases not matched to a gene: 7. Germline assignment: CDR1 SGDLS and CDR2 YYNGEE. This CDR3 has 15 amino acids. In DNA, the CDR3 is TGTGCCAGCAGCGTATTGCGCGGGGGGTCATACGAGCAGTACTTC. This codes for CASSVLRGGSYEQYF. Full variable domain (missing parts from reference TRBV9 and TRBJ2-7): DSGVTQTPKHLITATGQRVTLRCSPRSGDLSVYWYQQSLDQGLQFLIQYYNGEERAKGNILERFSAQQFPDLHSELNLSSLELGDSALYFCASSVLRGGSYEQYFGPGTRLTVT.

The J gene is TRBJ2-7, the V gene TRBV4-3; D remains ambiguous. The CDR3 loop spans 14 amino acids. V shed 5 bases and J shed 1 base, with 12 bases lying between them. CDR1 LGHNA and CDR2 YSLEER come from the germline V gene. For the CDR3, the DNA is TGCGCCAGCAGCAGTTATCGGGCGTCCTACGAGCAGTACTTC. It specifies CASSSYRASYEQYF.

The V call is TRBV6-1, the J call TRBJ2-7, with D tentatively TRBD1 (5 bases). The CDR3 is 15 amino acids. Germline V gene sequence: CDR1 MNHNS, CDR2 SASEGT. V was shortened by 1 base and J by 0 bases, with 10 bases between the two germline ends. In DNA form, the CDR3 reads TGTGCCAGCAGTGAAGGAGCAGGGCCCTCCTACGAGCAGTACTTC. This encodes CASSEGAGPSYEQYF.

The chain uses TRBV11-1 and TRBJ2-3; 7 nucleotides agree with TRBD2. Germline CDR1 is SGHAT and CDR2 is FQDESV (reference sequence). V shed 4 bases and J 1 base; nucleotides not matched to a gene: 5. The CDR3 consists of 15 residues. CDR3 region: CASSWTRRGTDTQYF. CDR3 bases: TGTGCCAGCAGCTGGACTAGGAGGGGCACAGATACGCAGTATTTT.

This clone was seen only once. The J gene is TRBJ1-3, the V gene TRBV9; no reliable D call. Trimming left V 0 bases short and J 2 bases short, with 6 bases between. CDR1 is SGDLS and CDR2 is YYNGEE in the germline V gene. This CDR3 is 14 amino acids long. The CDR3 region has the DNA TGTGCCAGCAGCGTAGGAGGTGCTGGAAACACCATATATTTT. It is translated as CASSVGGAGNTIYF. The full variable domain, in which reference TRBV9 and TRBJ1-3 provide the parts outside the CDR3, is DSGVTQTPKHLITATGQRVTLRCSPRSGDLSVYWYQQSLDQGLQFLIQYYNGEERAKGNILERFSAQQFPDLHSELNLSSLELGDSALYFCASSVGGAGNTIYFGEGSWLTVV.

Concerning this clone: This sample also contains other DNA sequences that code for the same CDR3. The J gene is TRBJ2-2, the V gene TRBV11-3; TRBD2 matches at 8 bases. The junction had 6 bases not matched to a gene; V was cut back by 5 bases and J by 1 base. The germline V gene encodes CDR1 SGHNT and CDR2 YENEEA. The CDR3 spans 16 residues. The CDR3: CASSTRGGQNTGELFF. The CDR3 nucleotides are TGTGCCAGCAGCACCCGGGGGGGTCAGAACACCGGGGAGCTGTTTTTT.

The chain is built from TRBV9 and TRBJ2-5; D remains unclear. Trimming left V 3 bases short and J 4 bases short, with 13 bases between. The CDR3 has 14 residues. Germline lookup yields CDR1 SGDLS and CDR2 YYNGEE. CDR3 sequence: CASSGVGLGETQYF. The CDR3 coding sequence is TGTGCCAGCAGCGGCGTGGGGTTGGGAGAGACCCAGTACTTC.

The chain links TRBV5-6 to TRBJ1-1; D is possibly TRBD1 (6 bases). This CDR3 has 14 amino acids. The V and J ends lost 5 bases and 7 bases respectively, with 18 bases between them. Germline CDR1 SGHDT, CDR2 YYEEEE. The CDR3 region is CASRPQGGGVEAFF. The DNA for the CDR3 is TGTGCCAGCAGGCCACAGGGCGGTGGTGTTGAAGCTTTCTTT.

The CDR3 DNA reads TGTGCTAGTGGTTTGAGTCTGGGATCAGGGACTAGCGGGAGAGGGGGCACAGATACGCAGTATTTT. Encoded protein: CASGLSLGSGTSGRGGTDTQYF. The chain uses TRBV12-5 and TRBJ2-3; 14 bases align to TRBD2. CDR3 length: 22 amino acids. J was trimmed by 1 base and V by 2 bases; bases with no gene match: 17. Germline CDR1 LGHNT, CDR2 FRNRAP.

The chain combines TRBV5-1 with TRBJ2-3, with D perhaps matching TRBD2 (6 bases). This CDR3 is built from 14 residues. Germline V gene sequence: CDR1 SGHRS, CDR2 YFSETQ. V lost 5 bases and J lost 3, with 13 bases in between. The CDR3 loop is CASSPGLGTDTQYF. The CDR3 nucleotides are TGCGCCAGCAGTCCGGGACTTGGAACAGATACGCAGTATTTT. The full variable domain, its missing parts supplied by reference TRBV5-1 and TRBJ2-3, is KAGVTQTPRYLIKTRGQQVTLSCSPISGHRSVSWYQQTPGQGLQFLFEYFSETQRNKGNFPGRFSGRQFSNSRSEMNVSTLELGDSALYLCASSPGLGTDTQYFGPGTRLTVL.

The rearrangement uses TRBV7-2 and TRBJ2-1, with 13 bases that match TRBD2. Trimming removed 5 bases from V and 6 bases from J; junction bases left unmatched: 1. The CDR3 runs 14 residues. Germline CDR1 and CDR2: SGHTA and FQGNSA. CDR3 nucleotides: TGTGCCAGCAGCCGACTAGCGGGGGGCAATGAGCAGTTCTTC. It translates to CASSRLAGGNEQFF. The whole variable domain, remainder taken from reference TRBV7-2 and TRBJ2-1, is GAGVSQSPSNKVTEKGKDVELRCDPISGHTALYWYRQSLGQGLEFLIYFQGNSAPDKSGLPSDRFSAERTGGSVSTLTIQRTQQEDSAVYLCASSRLAGGNEQFFGPGTRLTVL.